This T cell receptor (beta chain) originates from a study of T cell changes during pregnancy in multiple sclerosis. Profiling relied on immunoSEQ multiplex PCR, and the TCRdb table lists in-frame clones only, not all of them. The sample contains under 30,000 clones, roughly 91% of which appear only once. The CDR3 contains 15 residues. Germline V lookup: CDR1 SGHRS, CDR2 YFSETQ. The junction had 2 bases not matched to a gene; V was cut back by 4 bases and J by 0 bases. The chain is built from TRBV5-1 and TRBJ2-1, with 9 bases lining up with TRBD2. Specimen: CD4+ T cells from peripheral blood mononuclear cells, collected in the first trimester of pregnancy. This TCR came from a female donor in good health, enrolled as a control in a pregnancy study. As DNA, the CDR3 is TGCGCCAGCAGCCCACTAGCGGGCTCCTACAATGAGCAGTTCTTC. It codes for CASSPLAGSYNEQFF.